This T cell receptor (beta chain) was identified in a study of shared clonotypes between healthy human individuals. Study observations and caveats: The naive CD4 repertoires of a handful of donors were compared, and approximately 5% of clonotypes were shared. Naive subsets, compared against memory subsets, generally had larger estimated richness values.

Clones were sequenced by immunoSEQ multiplex PCR, and TCRdb holds only the in-frame ones, with some missing. The sample records around 1,100,000 clones, about 72% being singletons. As concerns this clone: Its antigen remains unknown.

The sample comprised memory CD4+ T cells from PBMCs. Subset indicated: CD45RA-negative fraction. The receptor comes from a man between 18 and 35 years old in good health. Some clones in this sample may be carry-over from other donors' samples.

The CDR3 sequence: CASRIRDRVYEQYF. The CDR3 coding sequence is TGTGCCAGCAGGATCCGGGACAGGGTCTACGAGCAGTACTTC. This chain uses TRBV27 with TRBJ2-7; 9 bases agree with TRBD1. With V trimmed by 6 bases and J by 3 bases, 6 bases remained unmatched. Germline values: CDR1 MNHEY, CDR2 SMNVEV (reference sequence). CDR3 size: 14 residues.